This T cell receptor (beta chain) was identified in a study of tissue T cells after allogeneic stem cell transplantation. CDR1 and CDR2 (germline): SEHNR, FQNEAQ (reference sequence). Trimming pared 10 bases from V and 5 bases from J, leaving 17 bases between. CDR3 length: 13 amino acids. TCRbeta CDR3 was sequenced at survey depth with template counts. TCRdb's copy holds only in-frame clones and misses some; the assay was immunoSEQ multiplex PCR. The sample includes about 2,000 clones, approximately 63% seen only once; the top ten take around 16%. With regard to this clone: Its antigen remains unknown.

Broader study findings: Tissue-detected TCR repertoire was only partly captured by blood and spleen T cells.

This research-autopsy study prospectively enrolled adult allogeneic hematopoietic cell transplant recipients with steroid-refractory graft-versus-host disease. The genes are TRBV7-9 and TRBJ2-5, with D possibly being TRBD1 (6 bases). The source was ileal tissue, collected at autopsy. The receptor's source is a male patient at least 60 years old with steroid-refractory graft-versus-host disease after an allogeneic stem cell transplant. The T cells may partly be graft donor cells. The CDR3 sequence: CATTPGAEETQYF. In DNA form, the CDR3 reads TGTGCCACCACCCCAGGGGCGGAGGAGACCCAGTACTTC.